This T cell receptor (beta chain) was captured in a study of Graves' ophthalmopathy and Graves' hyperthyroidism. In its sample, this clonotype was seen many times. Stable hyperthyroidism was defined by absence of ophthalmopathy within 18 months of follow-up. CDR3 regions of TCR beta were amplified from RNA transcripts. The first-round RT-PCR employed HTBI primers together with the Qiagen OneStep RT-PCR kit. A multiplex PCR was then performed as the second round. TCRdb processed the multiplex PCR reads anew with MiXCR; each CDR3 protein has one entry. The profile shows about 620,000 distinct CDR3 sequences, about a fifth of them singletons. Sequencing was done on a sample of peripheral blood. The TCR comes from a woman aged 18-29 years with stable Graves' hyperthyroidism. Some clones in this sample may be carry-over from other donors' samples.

CDR3 DNA sequence: TGTGCCAGCAGTATTAATGACCCGGGGGTCATTAATTCACCCCTCCACTTT. This encodes CASSINDPGVINSPLHF. J is TRBJ1-6 and V is TRBV27; perhaps TRBD1 as D (5 bases). Germline CDR1 and CDR2: MNHEY and SMNVEV (reference sequence). CDR3 size: 17 residues. Trimming took off 5 bases at V and 6 bases at J, with 20 bases between the two ends.